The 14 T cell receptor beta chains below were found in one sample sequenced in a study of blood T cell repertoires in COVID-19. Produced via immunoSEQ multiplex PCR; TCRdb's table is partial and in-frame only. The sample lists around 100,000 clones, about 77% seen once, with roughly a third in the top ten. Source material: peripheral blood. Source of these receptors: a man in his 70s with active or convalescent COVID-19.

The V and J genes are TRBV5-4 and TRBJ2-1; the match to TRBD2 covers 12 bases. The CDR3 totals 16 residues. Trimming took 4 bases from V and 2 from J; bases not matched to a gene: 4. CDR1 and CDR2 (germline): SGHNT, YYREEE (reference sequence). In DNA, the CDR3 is TGTGCCAGCAGCCCCGGACTAGCGGGGCCCTACAATGAGCAGTTCTTC. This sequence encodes CASSPGLAGPYNEQFF.

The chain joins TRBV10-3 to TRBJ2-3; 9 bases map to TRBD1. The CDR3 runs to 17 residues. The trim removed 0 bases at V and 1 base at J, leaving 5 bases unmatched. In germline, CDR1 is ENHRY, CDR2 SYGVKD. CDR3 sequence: CAISESQGARGTDTQYF. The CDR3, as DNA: TGTGCCATCAGTGAGTCACAGGGGGCGCGAGGCACAGATACGCAGTATTTT.

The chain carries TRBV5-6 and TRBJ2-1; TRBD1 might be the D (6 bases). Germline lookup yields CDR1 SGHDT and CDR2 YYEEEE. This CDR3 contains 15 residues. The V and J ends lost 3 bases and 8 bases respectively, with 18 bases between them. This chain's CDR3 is CASSYRTQGRDEQFF. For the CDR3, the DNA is TGTGCCAGCAGCTACCGTACCCAGGGGCGGGATGAGCAGTTCTTC. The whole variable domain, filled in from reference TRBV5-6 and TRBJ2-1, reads DAGVTQSPTHLIKTRGQQVTLRCSPKSGHDTVSWYQQALGQGPQFIFQYYEEEERQRGNFPDRFSGHQFPNYSSELNVNALLLGDSALYLCASSYRTQGRDEQFFGPGTRLTVL.

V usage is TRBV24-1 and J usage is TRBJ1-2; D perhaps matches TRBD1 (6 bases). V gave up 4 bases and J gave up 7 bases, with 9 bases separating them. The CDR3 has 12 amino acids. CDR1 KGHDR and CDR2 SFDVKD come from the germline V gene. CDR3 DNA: TGTGCCACCAGTGAAACAGGGTTTGGCTACACCTTC. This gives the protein CATSETGFGYTF.

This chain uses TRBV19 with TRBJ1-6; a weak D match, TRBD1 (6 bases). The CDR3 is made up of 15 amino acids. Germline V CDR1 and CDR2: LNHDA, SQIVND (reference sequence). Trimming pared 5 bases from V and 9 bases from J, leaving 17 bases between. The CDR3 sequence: CASSPRQETGSPLHF. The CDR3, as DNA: TGTGCCAGTAGTCCAAGACAGGAGACAGGTTCACCCCTCCACTTT.

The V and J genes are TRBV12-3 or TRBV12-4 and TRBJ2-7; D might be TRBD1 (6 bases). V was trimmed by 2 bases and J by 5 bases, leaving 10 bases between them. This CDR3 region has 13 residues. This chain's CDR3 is CASSLYRANEQYF. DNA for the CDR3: TGTGCCAGCAGTTTATACAGGGCGAACGAGCAGTACTTC.

The CDR3 spells CAWTRGGSNEQFF. The CDR3 DNA reads TGTGCCTGGACCCGAGGAGGGAGCAATGAGCAGTTCTTC. The chain has TRBV30 and TRBJ2-1; D might be TRBD2 (6 bases). CDR3 length: 13 amino acids. Looked up from germline, CDR1 is GTSNPN and CDR2 is SVGIG (reference sequence). V was trimmed by 4 bases and J by 6 bases, leaving 13 bases between them.

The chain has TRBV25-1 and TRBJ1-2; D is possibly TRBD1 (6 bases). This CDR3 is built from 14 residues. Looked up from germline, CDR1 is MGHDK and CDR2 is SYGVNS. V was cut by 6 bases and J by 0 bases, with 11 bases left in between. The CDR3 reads CASSRDTTNYGYTF. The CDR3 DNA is TGTGCCAGCAGCCGGGACACTACTAACTATGGCTACACCTTC.

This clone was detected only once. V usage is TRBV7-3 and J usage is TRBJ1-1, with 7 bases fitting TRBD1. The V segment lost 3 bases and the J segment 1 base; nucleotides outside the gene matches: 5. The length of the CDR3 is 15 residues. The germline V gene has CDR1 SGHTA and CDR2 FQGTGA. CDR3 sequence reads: CASSLTGTANTEAFF. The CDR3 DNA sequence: TGTGCCAGCAGCTTGACCGGGACAGCGAACACTGAAGCTTTCTTT.

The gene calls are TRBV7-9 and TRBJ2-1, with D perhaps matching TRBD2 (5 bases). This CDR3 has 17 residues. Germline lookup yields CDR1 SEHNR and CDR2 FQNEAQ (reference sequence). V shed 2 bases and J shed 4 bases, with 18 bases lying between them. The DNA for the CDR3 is TGTGCCAGCAGCTTATCGGGATCATTCTTAGGGTACAATGAGCAGTTCTTC. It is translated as CASSLSGSFLGYNEQFF.

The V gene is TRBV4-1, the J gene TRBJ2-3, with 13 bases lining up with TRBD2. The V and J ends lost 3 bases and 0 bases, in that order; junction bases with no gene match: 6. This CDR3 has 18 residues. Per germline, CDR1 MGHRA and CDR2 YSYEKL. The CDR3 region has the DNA TGCGCCAGCAGCCAGGCGGGACTAGCGGGAATGAGCACAGATACGCAGTATTTT. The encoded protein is CASSQAGLAGMSTDTQYF.

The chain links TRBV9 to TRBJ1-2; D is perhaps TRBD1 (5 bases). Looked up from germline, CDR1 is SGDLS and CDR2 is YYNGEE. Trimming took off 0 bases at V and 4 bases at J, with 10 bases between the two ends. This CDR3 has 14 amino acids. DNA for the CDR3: TGTGCCAGCAGCGTAGCAACTGGGGCCTATGGCTACACCTTC. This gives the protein CASSVATGAYGYTF.

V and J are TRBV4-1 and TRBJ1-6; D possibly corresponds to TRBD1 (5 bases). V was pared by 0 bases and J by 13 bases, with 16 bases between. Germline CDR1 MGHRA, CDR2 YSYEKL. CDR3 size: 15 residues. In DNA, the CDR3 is TGCGCCAGCAGCCAAGATCCCCGACAGACCTTGCCCCTCCACTTT. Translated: CASSQDPRQTLPLHF.

The CDR3: CASSASTGYEQYF. The CDR3 DNA reads as TGTGCCAGCAGTGCATCCACAGGATACGAGCAGTACTTC. The rearrangement joins TRBV12-3 or TRBV12-4 to TRBJ2-7; tentative D call: TRBD1 (5 bases). V lost 5 bases to trimming and J lost 4 bases, with 12 bases between them. CDR3 length: 13 residues.